This T cell receptor beta chain was captured in a study of molecular identifiers for immune sequencing clone quantification. The trim removed 1 base at V and 8 bases at J, leaving 8 bases unmatched. Looked up from germline, CDR1 is SGHAT and CDR2 is FQNNGV. This CDR3 comprises 16 residues. Study observations and caveats: Naive cells had under 1% of molecules in clones above 20 RNA copies, effectors over 97%.

Libraries for naive CD8 T cells, which were made from around 20,000 to 1,000,000 sorted cells, drew on 10%, 30% or 50% of the RNA. TCRdb called the PCR reads again in MiXCR, with one record for every CDR3 protein. The sample contains around 480,000 distinct CDR3 sequences, about a fifth of which appear only once. In its sample, this clonotype was seen a few times. Antigen: not known. Sequencing was performed on naive CD8+ T cells from blood, with Jurkat cell RNA spiked in. Subset specified: FACS-sorted CD8+CD4-CCR7+CD45RA+ naive T cells. The origin of this receptor is a human donor in good health. Some libraries in this study had Jurkat cell RNA spiked in. The chain employs TRBV11-2 and TRBJ2-1, with TRBD2 matching over 10 bases. CDR3 sequence reads: CASSLVFSGGADEQFF. The CDR3 nucleotides read TGTGCCAGCAGCTTAGTTTTCAGCGGGGGGGCCGATGAGCAGTTCTTC. Drawing the rest from reference TRBV11-2 and TRBJ2-1, the complete variable domain is EAGVAQSPRYKIIEKRQSVAFWCNPISGHATLYWYQQILGQGPKLLIQFQNNGVVDDSQLPKDRFSAERLKGVDSTLKIQPAKLEDSAVYLCASSLVFSGGADEQFFGPGTRLTVL.